A single sample is the source of the 18 T cell receptor beta chains below, sequenced in a study of CD8+ T cells in alopecia areata. Sequencing used cDNA as its template, made by extracting RNA and reverse transcribing it. The assay was immunoSEQ multiplex PCR, and TCRdb's table has in-frame clones only and misses some. The sample records 150,000 to 200,000 clones, less than 70% being singletons. Treatment indicated: oral pan-JAK inhibitor, 5-10 mg twice daily. The material was CD4+ T cells sorted from blood, obtained around week 50, from a patient treated with tofacitinib. These receptors were obtained from a human donor with alopecia areata.

The V gene is TRBV27, the J gene TRBJ1-1; weak D call: TRBD1 (6 bases). V was cut by 0 bases and J by 1 base, with 9 bases left in between. Germline assignment: CDR1 MNHEY and CDR2 SMNVEV (reference sequence). The CDR3 covers 15 residues. The CDR3 DNA sequence: TGTGCCAGCAGTTTATCCCTGACAGGGAACACTGAAGCTTTCTTT. It specifies CASSLSLTGNTEAFF.

The rearrangement joins TRBV5-4 to TRBJ1-2, with D unclear. CDR3 length: 14 amino acids. The V end was cut by 3 bases, the J end by 2 bases, with 11 bases between. Per the germline V gene, CDR1 is SGHNT and CDR2 is YYREEE (reference sequence). The CDR3 nucleotides read TGTGCCAGCAGCTCTTTCGATATCAACTATGGCTACACCTTC. As protein: CASSSFDINYGYTF.

The chain recombines TRBV29-1 with TRBJ2-1; D is possibly TRBD1 or TRBD2 (6 bases each). Germline V lookup: CDR1 SQVTM, CDR2 ANQGSEA. V was shortened by 3 bases and J by 1 base, with 10 bases between the two germline ends. The CDR3 totals 14 residues. The CDR3 sequence is CSVEGGRSYNEQFF. DNA for the CDR3: TGCAGCGTTGAGGGGGGCAGGTCCTACAATGAGCAGTTCTTC.

This sequence joins TRBV7-2 and TRBJ2-3; D call uncertain. V was pared by 6 bases and J by 7 bases, with 11 bases between. CDR3 length: 12 residues. Germline-derived CDR1 and CDR2 are SGHTA and FQGNSA. CDR3 in amino acids: CASSLPGNTQYF. CDR3 nucleotides: TGTGCCAGCAGTTTACCTGGGAATACGCAGTATTTT.

A single count supports this clone. The chain carries TRBV15 and TRBJ2-6; D is uncertain. Germline values: CDR1 LNHNV, CDR2 YYDKDF (reference sequence). The length of the CDR3 is 14 residues. V was pared by 4 bases and J by 1 base, with 5 bases between. The CDR3 reads CATSKTSGANVLTF. CDR3 in DNA: TGTGCCACCAGCAAGACATCTGGGGCCAACGTCCTGACTTTC. The full variable domain, in which reference TRBV15 and TRBJ2-6 provide the parts outside the CDR3, is DAMVIQNPRYQVTQFGKPVTLSCSQTLNHNVMYWYQQKSSQAPKLLFHYYDKDFNNEADTPDNFQSRRPNTSFCFLDIRSPGLGDTAMYLCATSKTSGANVLTFGAGSRLTVL.

The gene calls are TRBV5-4 and TRBJ2-6, with D uncertain. Trimming shortened V by 6 bases and J by 1 base, and 5 bases separated the two germline ends. In germline, CDR1 is SGHNT, CDR2 YYREEE (reference sequence). The CDR3 length is 13 residues. This CDR3 reads CASTRSGANVLTF. CDR3 DNA: TGTGCCAGCACCCGATCTGGGGCCAACGTCCTGACTTTC.

The J gene is TRBJ1-1, the V gene TRBV25-1, with D uncertain. V dropped 1 base and J dropped 0 bases, with 3 bases sitting between them. CDR3 length: 13 residues. Germline V CDR1 and CDR2: MGHDK, SYGVNS. CDR3 protein: CASSEFMNTEAFF. For the CDR3, the DNA is TGTGCCAGCAGTGAATTTATGAACACTGAAGCTTTCTTT.

The chain uses TRBV5-1 and TRBJ2-2; D remains ambiguous. Trimming removed 1 base at V and 3 bases at J, with 7 bases between. The CDR3 has 14 amino acids. Germline V CDR1 and CDR2: SGHRS, YFSETQ. CDR3 sequence (DNA): TGCGCCAGCAGCTTGAACGGATACACCGGGGAGCTGTTTTTT. It specifies CASSLNGYTGELFF.

This clone was found a few times. The chain combines TRBV4-1 with TRBJ1-2; no clear D. Germline CDR1 reads MGHRA; CDR2 reads YSYEKL. V was shortened by 1 base and J by 4 bases, with 10 bases between the two germline ends. CDR3 size: 14 residues. The CDR3 nucleotides are TGCGCCAGCAGCCAAGGAATAGATTTCTATGGCTACACCTTC. Its translation: CASSQGIDFYGYTF.

The gene calls are TRBV12-5 and TRBJ2-7, with no clear D. Trimming cost V 6 bases and J 2 bases, with 8 bases left between them. This CDR3 contains 12 residues. Germline values: CDR1 LGHNT, CDR2 FRNRAP. The CDR3 sequence: CASGGDPYEQYF. CDR3 DNA sequence: TGTGCTAGTGGAGGTGATCCCTACGAGCAGTACTTC. Using reference TRBV12-5 and TRBJ2-7 for the parts outside the CDR3, the full variable domain is DARVTQTPRHKVTEMGQEVTMRCQPILGHNTVFWYRQTMMQGLELLAYFRNRAPLDDSGMPKDRFSAEMPDATLATLKIQPSEPRDSAVYFCASGGDPYEQYFGPGTRLTVT.

The chain carries TRBV7-9 and TRBJ2-2; D is ambiguous. CDR3 length: 14 amino acids. The ends were cut back, 5 bases at V and 5 bases at J, with 12 bases in the middle. Germline CDR1 reads SEHNR; CDR2 reads FQNEAQ (reference sequence). The CDR3 here is CASSPFDATGELFF. The CDR3 bases are TGTGCCAGCAGCCCTTTTGACGCAACCGGGGAGCTGTTTTTT. The full variable domain, in which reference TRBV7-9 and TRBJ2-2 provide the parts outside the CDR3, is DTGVSQNPRHKITKRGQNVTFRCDPISEHNRLYWYRQTLGQGPEFLTYFQNEAQLEKSRLLSDRFSAERPKGSFSTLEIQRTEQGDSAMYLCASSPFDATGELFFGEGSRLTVL.

In this sample, this clone turned up once. A read error is possible here, since a much larger clone lies one base away. V is TRBV7-2 and J is TRBJ2-3, with D unclear. The V gene lost 1 base and the J gene lost 1 base, with 0 bases spanning the gap. This CDR3 region has 12 residues. Germline V gives CDR1 SGHTA, CDR2 FQGNSA. CDR3 residues: CASSLGTDTQYF. CDR3 DNA sequence: TGTGCCAGCAGCTTAGGCACAGATACGCAGTATTTT.

The rearrangement links TRBV5-1 to TRBJ1-2; TRBD1 agrees at 7 bases. V was pared by 4 bases and J by 8 bases, with 17 bases of the junction left unmatched. The CDR3 is 16 amino acids. CDR1 and CDR2 from the germline V gene are SGHRS and YFSETQ. Here the CDR3 reads CASSPMGQSSRSGYTF. CDR3 nucleotides: TGCGCCAGCAGCCCGATGGGACAGTCGTCACGGTCGGGCTACACCTTC.

This clone turned up a few times. The chain employs TRBV29-1 and TRBJ1-2; D not certain. V shed 0 bases and J shed 1 base, with 6 bases lying between them. The germline gives CDR1 SQVTM, CDR2 ANQGSEA. The CDR3 is made up of 13 amino acids. CDR3 sequence (DNA): TGCAGCGTTGAAGATCGTGTTAACTATGGCTACACCTTC. Its translation: CSVEDRVNYGYTF.

The CDR3 spells CAWGREGATYEQYF. CDR3 sequence (DNA): TGTGCCTGGGGGAGAGAGGGGGCGACCTACGAGCAGTACTTC. The chain joins TRBV30 to TRBJ2-7; TRBD1 aligns across 7 bases. J was trimmed by 2 bases and V by 5 bases; bases with no gene match: 9. The V gene's germline CDR1 is GTSNPN and CDR2 SVGIG (reference sequence). The CDR3 runs 14 residues.

The V gene is TRBV30, the J gene TRBJ1-2; 7 positions match TRBD1. Germline-derived CDR1 and CDR2 are GTSNPN and SVGIG (reference sequence). The length of the CDR3 is 12 residues. J lost 6 bases, V lost 2 bases, and 3 bases had no gene match. CDR3 nucleotides: TGTGCCTGGAGTCAGGGACAGCATGGCTACACCTTC. It translates to CAWSQGQHGYTF.

The chain couples TRBV29-1 to TRBJ2-7; 8 bases are a match to TRBD1. J was trimmed by 2 bases and V by 7 bases; bases with no gene match: 10. The CDR3 totals 14 residues. Per the germline V gene, CDR1 is SQVTM and CDR2 is ANQGSEA. The CDR3 loop is CSARTGTGTYEQYF. The CDR3 DNA follows: TGCAGCGCCCGTACCGGGACAGGAACCTACGAGCAGTACTTC.

The rearrangement uses TRBV6-5 and TRBJ1-1, with a tentative D call TRBD1 (5 bases). V lost 6 bases and J 3 bases, leaving 14 bases between the germline ends. The germline CDR1 and CDR2 sequences are MNHEY and SVGAGI. The CDR3 covers 14 residues. CDR3 sequence reads: CASRGGWLDTEAFF. As DNA, the CDR3 is TGTGCCAGCAGGGGGGGATGGTTGGACACTGAAGCTTTCTTT.